The source of this T cell receptor beta chain is a study of T cells in Graves' hyperthyroidism and ophthalmopathy. J gave up 7 bases and V 3 bases, and 4 bases lay outside the gene matches. CDR1 and CDR2 from the germline V gene are DFQATT and SNEGSKA (reference sequence). This CDR3 region has 15 residues. Amplification yielded TCR beta CDR3 regions, with RNA transcripts as the source. A first-round RT-PCR of the TCR CDR3 used the HTBI primer set. TCRdb itself ran the multiplex PCR reads through MiXCR, one entry per CDR3 protein. This sample has about 610,000 distinct CDR3 sequences, with more than 15% found just once. In the ophthalmopathy cohort, Clinical Activity Score was at least 3, NOSPECS grade at least 4, and duration under 3 months.

The source is a woman aged 40 to 55 with Graves' ophthalmopathy. The V call is TRBV20-1, the J call TRBJ2-1, with 15 bases matching TRBD2. Sequenced: blood. CDR3 DNA: TGCAGTGCTAGCGGACTAGCGGGAGGGGGGAATGAGCAGTTCTTC. Its protein is CSASGLAGGGNEQFF.